This T cell receptor (beta chain) is drawn from a study of regulatory T cells in long-lasting Graves disease. About the study: Persistent cases were those of Graves' disease that involved over 5 years of antithyroid drugs with positive TSH receptor antibodies.

Time point here: persistent/refractory GD, antithyroid drugs over 5 years with positive TRAb. Construction of the TCR library relied on RNA isolated from PBMCs. The authors built TCR beta libraries using iRepertoire HTBI primers and Arm-PCR of CDR3 regions. TCRdb itself ran the multiplex PCR reads through MiXCR, one entry per CDR3 protein. Among around 460,000 distinct CDR3 sequences, around a fifth were seen once, and the ten largest hold around 14%. This clonotype came up a few times. This specimen was peripheral blood mononuclear cells (PBMCs), taken when the disease was refractory, from a patient treated with antithyroid drugs. The sequence derives from a female donor with Graves disease.

The CDR3 sequence: CASSYDGTGNTEAFF. CDR3 sequence (DNA): TGTGCCAGCAGTTATGACGGGACAGGGAACACTGAAGCTTTCTTT. The chain couples TRBV6-5 to TRBJ1-1, with 8 bases that match TRBD1. Germline CDR1 is MNHEY and CDR2 is SVGAGI. V was clipped by 3 bases and J by 1 base; unmatched bases: 4. This CDR3 is 15 amino acids long.